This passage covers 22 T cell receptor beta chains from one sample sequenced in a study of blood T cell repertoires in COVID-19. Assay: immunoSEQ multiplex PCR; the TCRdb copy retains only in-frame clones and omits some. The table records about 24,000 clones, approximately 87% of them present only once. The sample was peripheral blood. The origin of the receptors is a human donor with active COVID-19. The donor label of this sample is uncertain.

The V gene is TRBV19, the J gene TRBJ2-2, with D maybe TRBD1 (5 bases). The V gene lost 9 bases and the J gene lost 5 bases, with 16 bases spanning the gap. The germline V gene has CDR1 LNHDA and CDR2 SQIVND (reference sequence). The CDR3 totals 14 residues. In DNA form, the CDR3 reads TGTGCCAGCTTTGACAGAGGACGAACCGGGGAGCTGTTTTTT. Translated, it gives CASFDRGRTGELFF.

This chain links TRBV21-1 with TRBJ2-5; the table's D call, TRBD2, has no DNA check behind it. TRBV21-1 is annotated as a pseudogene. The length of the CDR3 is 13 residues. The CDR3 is CASSRELQETQYF. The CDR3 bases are TGTGCCAGCAGTCGAGAACTACAAGAGACCCAGTACTTC.

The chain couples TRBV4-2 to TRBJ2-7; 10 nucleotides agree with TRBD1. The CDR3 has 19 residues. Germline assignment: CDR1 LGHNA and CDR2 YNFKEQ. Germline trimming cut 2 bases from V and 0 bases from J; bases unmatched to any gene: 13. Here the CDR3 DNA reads TGTGCCAGCAGCCAACCGGGACAGGGGCTTGCGGGTAGCTCCTACGAGCAGTACTTC. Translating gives CASSQPGQGLAGSSYEQYF.

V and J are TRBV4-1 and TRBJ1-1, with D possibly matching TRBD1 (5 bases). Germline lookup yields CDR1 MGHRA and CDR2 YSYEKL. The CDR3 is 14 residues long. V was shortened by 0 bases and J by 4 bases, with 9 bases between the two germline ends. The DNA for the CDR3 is TGCGCCAGCAGCCAAGACGGGGGGGGCACTGAAGCTTTCTTT. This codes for CASSQDGGGTEAFF.

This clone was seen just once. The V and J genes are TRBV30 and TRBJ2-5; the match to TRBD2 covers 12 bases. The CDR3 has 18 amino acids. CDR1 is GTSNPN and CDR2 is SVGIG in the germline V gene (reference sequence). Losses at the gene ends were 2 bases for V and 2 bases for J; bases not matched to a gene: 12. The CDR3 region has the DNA TGTGCCTGGAGTAAGGGACTAGCGGGCATAACAAAACAAGAGACCCAGTACTTC. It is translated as CAWSKGLAGITKQETQYF.

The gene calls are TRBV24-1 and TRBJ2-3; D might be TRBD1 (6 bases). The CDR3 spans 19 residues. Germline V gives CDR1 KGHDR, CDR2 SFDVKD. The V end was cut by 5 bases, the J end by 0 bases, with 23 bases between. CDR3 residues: CATSARPGSGTPSTDTQYF. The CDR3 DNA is TGTGCCACCAGTGCCCGTCCAGGATCCGGGACACCGAGCACAGATACGCAGTATTTT.

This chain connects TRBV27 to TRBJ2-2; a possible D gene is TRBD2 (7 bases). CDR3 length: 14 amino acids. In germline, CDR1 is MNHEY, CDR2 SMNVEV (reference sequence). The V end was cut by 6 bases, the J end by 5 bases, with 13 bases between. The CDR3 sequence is CASRYREGTGELFF. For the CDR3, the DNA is TGTGCCAGCAGGTACAGGGAGGGGACCGGGGAGCTGTTTTTT.

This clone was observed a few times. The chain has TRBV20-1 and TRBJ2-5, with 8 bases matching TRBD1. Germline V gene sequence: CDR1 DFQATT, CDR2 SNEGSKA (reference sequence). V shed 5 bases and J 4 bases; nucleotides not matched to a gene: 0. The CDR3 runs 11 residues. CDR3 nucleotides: TGCAGTGCTGACAGGGGAGAGACCCAGTACTTC. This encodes CSADRGETQYF.

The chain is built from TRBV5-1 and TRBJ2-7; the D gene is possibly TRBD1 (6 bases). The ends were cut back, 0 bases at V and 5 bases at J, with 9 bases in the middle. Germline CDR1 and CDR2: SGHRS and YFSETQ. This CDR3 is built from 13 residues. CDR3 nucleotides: TGCGCCAGCAGCTTGGACAGGGTGAACGAGCAGTACTTC. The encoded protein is CASSLDRVNEQYF.

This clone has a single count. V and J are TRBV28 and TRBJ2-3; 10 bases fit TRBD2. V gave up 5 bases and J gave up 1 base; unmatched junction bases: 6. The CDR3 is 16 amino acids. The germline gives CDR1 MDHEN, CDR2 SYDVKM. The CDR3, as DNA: TGTGCCAGCAGTACCCTAGCGGGAGTGGGCACAGATACGCAGTATTTT. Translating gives CASSTLAGVGTDTQYF.

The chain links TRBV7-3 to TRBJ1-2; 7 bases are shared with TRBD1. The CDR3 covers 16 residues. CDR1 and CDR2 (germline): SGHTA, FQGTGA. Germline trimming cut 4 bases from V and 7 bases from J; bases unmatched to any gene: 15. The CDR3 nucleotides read TGTGCCAGCAGCTCAGCCGGGATAGGGGGCAGGGCTGGCTACACCTTC. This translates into CASSSAGIGGRAGYTF.

CDR3 nucleotide sequence: TGTGCCAGCAGCTTGGCCCAGGAGGGGAGCCAGTTCTTC. It encodes CASSLAQEGSQFF. The chain employs TRBV5-6 and TRBJ2-1, with D perhaps matching TRBD2 (6 bases). The V gene lost 0 bases and the J gene lost 13 bases, with 14 bases spanning the gap. CDR1 and CDR2 (germline): SGHDT, YYEEEE. CDR3 length equals 13 residues.

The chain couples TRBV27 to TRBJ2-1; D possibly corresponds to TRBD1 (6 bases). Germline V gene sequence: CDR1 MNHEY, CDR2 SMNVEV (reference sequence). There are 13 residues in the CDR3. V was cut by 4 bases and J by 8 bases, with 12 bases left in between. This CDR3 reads CASSSNRVHEQFF. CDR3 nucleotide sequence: TGTGCCAGCAGTTCAAACAGGGTGCATGAGCAGTTCTTC.

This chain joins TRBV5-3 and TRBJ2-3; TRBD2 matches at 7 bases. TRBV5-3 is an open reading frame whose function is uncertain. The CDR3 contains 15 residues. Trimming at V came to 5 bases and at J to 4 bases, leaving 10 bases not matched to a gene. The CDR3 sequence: CARSGGRANADTQYF. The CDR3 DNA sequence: TGTGCCAGAAGTGGTGGGAGGGCAAACGCAGATACGCAGTATTTT.

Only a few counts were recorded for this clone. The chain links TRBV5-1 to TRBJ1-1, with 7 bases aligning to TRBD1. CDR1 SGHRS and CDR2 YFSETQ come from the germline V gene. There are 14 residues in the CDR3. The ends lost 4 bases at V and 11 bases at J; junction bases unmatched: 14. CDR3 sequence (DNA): TGCGCCAGCAGCGCGGGACAGCCGTCTGAAGTGGCTTTCTTT. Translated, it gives CASSAGQPSEVAFF.

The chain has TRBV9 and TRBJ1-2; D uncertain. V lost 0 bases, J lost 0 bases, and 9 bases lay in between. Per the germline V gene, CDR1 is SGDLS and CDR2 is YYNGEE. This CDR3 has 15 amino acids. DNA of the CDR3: TGTGCCAGCAGCGTAGTGCCCGGGGCTAACTATGGCTACACCTTC. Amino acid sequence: CASSVVPGANYGYTF.

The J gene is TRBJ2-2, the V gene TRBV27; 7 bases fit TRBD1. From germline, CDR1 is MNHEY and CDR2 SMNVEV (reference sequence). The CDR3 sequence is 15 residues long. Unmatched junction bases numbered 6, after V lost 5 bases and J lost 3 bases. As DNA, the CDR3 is TGTGCCAGCAGTCCCCGGGACAGCCACACCGGGGAGCTGTTTTTT. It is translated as CASSPRDSHTGELFF.

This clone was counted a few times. The CDR3 nucleotides are TGTGCCAGCAGCGAATTTAGCGGGAATTACAATGAGCAGTTCTTC. Its protein product is CASSEFSGNYNEQFF. V is TRBV11-2 and J is TRBJ2-1; 8 bases match TRBD2. V lost 5 bases to trimming and J lost 4 bases; unmatched junction nucleotides: 7. Germline values: CDR1 SGHAT, CDR2 FQNNGV. The CDR3 runs 15 residues.

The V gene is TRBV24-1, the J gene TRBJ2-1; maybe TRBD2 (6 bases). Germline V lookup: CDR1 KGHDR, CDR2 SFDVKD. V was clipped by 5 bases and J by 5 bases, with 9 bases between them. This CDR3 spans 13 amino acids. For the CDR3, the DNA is TGTGCCACCAGTGCGGGGGTCAACAATGAGCAGTTCTTC. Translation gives CATSAGVNNEQFF.

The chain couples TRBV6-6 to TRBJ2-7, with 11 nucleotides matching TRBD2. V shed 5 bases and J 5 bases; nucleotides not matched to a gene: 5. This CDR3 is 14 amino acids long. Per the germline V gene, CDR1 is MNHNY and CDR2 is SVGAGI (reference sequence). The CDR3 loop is CASSTGTSGNEQYF. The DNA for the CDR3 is TGTGCCAGCAGTACGGGGACTAGCGGAAACGAGCAGTACTTC.

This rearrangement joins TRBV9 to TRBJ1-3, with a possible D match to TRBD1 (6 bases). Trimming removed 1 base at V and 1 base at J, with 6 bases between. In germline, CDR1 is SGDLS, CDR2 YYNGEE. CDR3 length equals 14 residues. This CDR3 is CASSVTGSGNTIYF. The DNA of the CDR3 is TGTGCCAGCAGCGTAACAGGGTCTGGAAACACCATATATTTT.

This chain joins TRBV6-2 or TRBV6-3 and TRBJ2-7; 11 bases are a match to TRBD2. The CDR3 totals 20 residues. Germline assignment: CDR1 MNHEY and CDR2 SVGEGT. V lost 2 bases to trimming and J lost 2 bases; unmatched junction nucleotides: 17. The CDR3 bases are TGTGCCAGCAGTTACAGGGTGTTGACACCCGAACTAGCGGGAGCCTACGAGCAGTACTTC. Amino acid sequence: CASSYRVLTPELAGAYEQYF.